The next 28 T cell receptor beta chains were all read from a single sample in a study of T cell repertoires in cytomegalovirus infection. These receptors have no identified antigens. TCRdb ran MiXCR on the reads and lists one entry per CDR3 protein. The sample comprises approximately 340,000 distinct CDR3 sequences, under 35% of which are singletons, and around 20% rests with the top ten. Sequences were derived from cultured PBMCs, sampled from culture after CMV antigen stimulation. These receptors were obtained from a human donor in good health (CMV status not recorded). Some clones in this sample may be carry-over from other donors' samples.

This clonotype was detected a few times. The J gene is TRBJ1-6, the V gene TRBV7-9; the D is unclear. Germline V gene sequence: CDR1 SEHNR, CDR2 FQNEAQ (reference sequence). The CDR3 totals 14 residues. Trimming took off 7 bases at V and 0 bases at J, with 7 bases between the two ends. This CDR3 reads CASMGDSYNSPLHF. For the CDR3, the DNA is TGTGCCAGCATGGGAGACTCCTATAATTCACCCCTCCACTTT.

In its sample, this clonotype was seen a few times. CDR3 residues: CASSLEKRQSSYNEQFF. CDR3 coding DNA: TGTGCCAGCAGCTTAGAAAAGCGCCAGAGCTCCTACAATGAGCAGTTCTTC. The V call is TRBV7-9, the J call TRBJ2-1, with D uncertain. Per the germline V gene, CDR1 is SEHNR and CDR2 is FQNEAQ (reference sequence). Trimming removed 1 base from V and 0 bases from J, with 13 bases in between. The CDR3 sequence is 17 residues long. The full variable domain, its missing parts supplied by reference TRBV7-9 and TRBJ2-1, is DTGVSQNPRHKITKRGQNVTFRCDPISEHNRLYWYRQTLGQGPEFLTYFQNEAQLEKSRLLSDRFSAERPKGSFSTLEIQRTEQGDSAMYLCASSLEKRQSSYNEQFFGPGTRLTVL.

This clonotype was detected only a few times. J is TRBJ1-5 and V is TRBV28; 8 nucleotides match TRBD1. This CDR3 has 15 residues. Germline loops: CDR1 MDHEN, CDR2 SYDVKM. The V gene end was trimmed by 6 bases and the J gene end by 2 bases; junction bases not matched to a gene: 6. The CDR3 region is CASSPGGAGNQPQHF. CDR3 nucleotide sequence: TGTGCCAGCAGCCCAGGGGGCGCTGGCAATCAGCCCCAGCATTTT.

This clonotype was seen more than once but under ten times. The chain is built from TRBV10-3 and TRBJ2-1; 9 nucleotides agree with TRBD2. Germline CDR1 and CDR2: ENHRY and SYGVKD. V shed 11 bases, J shed 0 bases, and the junction held 8 bases outside the gene matches. This CDR3 spans 15 amino acids. As DNA, the CDR3 is TGTGCCTCAAGGACTAGCGAGAGCTCCTACAATGAGCAGTTCTTC. The encoded protein is CASRTSESSYNEQFF.

J is TRBJ1-3 and V is TRBV5-4, with D maybe TRBD1 (5 bases). This CDR3 is built from 14 residues. V was clipped by 0 bases and J by 2 bases, with 6 bases between them. CDR1 and CDR2 from the germline V gene are SGHNT and YYREEE (reference sequence). The CDR3 loop reads CASSLAGTGNTIYF. CDR3 in DNA: TGTGCCAGCAGCTTGGCAGGGACTGGAAACACCATATATTTT.

This clonotype was seen ten or more times. The rearrangement uses TRBV12-3 or TRBV12-4 and TRBJ2-3; possibly TRBD1 or TRBD2 for D (6 bases each). With 5 bases removed from V and 0 bases from J, the gap between germline ends came to 15 bases. The CDR3 length is 16 residues. The CDR3 nucleotides read TGTGCCAGCAGTCCCCTGGGGGGCTTTAGCACAGATACGCAGTATTTT. It is translated as CASSPLGGFSTDTQYF.

This clonotype was found a few times. This chain uses TRBV4-2 with TRBJ2-4, with D maybe TRBD1 (5 bases). Per the germline V gene, CDR1 is LGHNA and CDR2 is YNFKEQ. The CDR3 is made up of 17 amino acids. V lost 0 bases, J lost 6 bases, and 18 bases lay in between. The CDR3 nucleotides read TGTGCCAGCAGCCAAGATCAGGGAAGGACGTCCACAAACATTCAGTACTTC. The encoded protein is CASSQDQGRTSTNIQYF.

V usage is TRBV6-1 and J usage is TRBJ1-4, with D unclear. V shed 7 bases and J shed 0 bases, with 9 bases lying between them. This CDR3 contains 14 residues. Germline lookup yields CDR1 MNHNS and CDR2 SASEGT. The CDR3 region has the DNA TGTGCCAGCACCGTAACTGCAACTAATGAAAAACTGTTTTTT. It translates to CASTVTATNEKLFF.

This sequence joins TRBV15 and TRBJ1-2; tentative D call: TRBD1 (5 bases). Germline assignment: CDR1 LNHNV and CDR2 YYDKDF (reference sequence). The CDR3 has 14 amino acids. The V end was cut by 4 bases, the J end by 4 bases, with 13 bases between. In nucleotides, the CDR3 is TGTGCCACCAGCACCCCCAGGGAGCTCTATGGCTACACCTTC. Its protein product is CATSTPRELYGYTF.

The genes are TRBV12-3 or TRBV12-4 and TRBJ1-2; TRBD1 is a possible D gene (5 bases). There are 13 residues in the CDR3. V was cut by 4 bases and J by 4 bases, with 10 bases left in between. CDR3 region: CASSSGTSYGYTF. The CDR3 DNA follows: TGTGCCAGCAGTTCCGGGACGTCCTATGGCTACACCTTC.

The CDR3 sequence: CASTLDGTDTQYF. Written as DNA, the CDR3 is TGTGCCAGCACCCTCGACGGGACAGATACGCAGTATTTT. V gene TRBV12-3 or TRBV12-4 combines with J gene TRBJ2-3; D is uncertain. Trimming shortened V by 7 bases and J by 3 bases, and 11 bases separated the two germline ends. CDR3 length: 13 amino acids.

This chain connects TRBV3-1 to TRBJ2-7; either TRBD1 or TRBD2 may fit D (6 bases each). CDR3 length: 17 residues. Germline CDR1 reads LGHDT; CDR2 reads YNNKEL (reference sequence). The V gene lost 1 base and the J gene lost 2 bases, with 18 bases spanning the gap. The CDR3: CASSQGWGALNAYEQYF. In DNA form, the CDR3 reads TGTGCCAGCAGCCAAGGTTGGGGGGCTTTAAACGCCTACGAGCAGTACTTC.

This clonotype was found a few times. The chain is built from TRBV7-2 and TRBJ2-7; D gene unclear. Germline V lookup: CDR1 SGHTA, CDR2 FQGNSA. This CDR3 is 12 amino acids long. V lost 2 bases and J lost 6, with 8 bases in between. CDR3 nucleotide sequence: TGTGCCAGCAGCTTATGGGTTGCCGAGCAGTACTTC. Its protein is CASSLWVAEQYF. Supplemented by reference TRBV7-2 and TRBJ2-7, the full variable domain reads GAGVSQSPSNKVTEKGKDVELRCDPISGHTALYWYRQSLGQGLEFLIYFQGNSAPDKSGLPSDRFSAERTGGSVSTLTIQRTQQEDSAVYLCASSLWVAEQYFGPGTRLTVT.

This clonotype was counted a few times. The genes are TRBV10-3 and TRBJ2-6; TRBD2 is a possible D gene (5 bases). This CDR3 is 15 amino acids long. V lost 8 bases and J 0 bases, leaving 11 bases between the germline ends. Germline V CDR1 and CDR2: ENHRY, SYGVKD. The CDR3, as DNA: TGTGCCATCGGAAGGGAGAACTCTGGGGCCAACGTCCTGACTTTC. The encoded protein is CAIGRENSGANVLTF.

There are a few counts of this clonotype. This chain uses TRBV4-2 with TRBJ1-4; D call uncertain. Trimming shortened V by 0 bases and J by 7 bases, and 18 bases separated the two germline ends. The CDR3 loop spans 17 amino acids. Germline-derived CDR1 and CDR2 are LGHNA and YNFKEQ. The DNA of the CDR3 is TGTGCCAGCAGCCAAGATTATGGCAGCCTCGGAATTGAAAAACTGTTTTTT. The encoded protein is CASSQDYGSLGIEKLFF.

This clonotype turned up a few times. The gene calls are TRBV30 and TRBJ2-2; 16 bases fit TRBD2. V was clipped by 3 bases and J by 6 bases; unmatched bases: 4. The CDR3 totals 16 residues. Germline V CDR1 and CDR2: GTSNPN, SVGIG (reference sequence). The CDR3 loop reads CAWSRGLAGGAGELFF. In nucleotides, the CDR3 is TGTGCCTGGAGCCGGGGACTAGCGGGAGGGGCCGGGGAGCTGTTTTTT.

This chain connects TRBV18 to TRBJ2-7; TRBD1 is a possible D gene (7 bases). V was pared by 6 bases and J by 7 bases, with 13 bases between. The CDR3 runs to 12 residues. Germline lookup yields CDR1 KGHSH and CDR2 LQKENI. The CDR3: CASSRDSGEQYF. The CDR3 nucleotides read TGTGCCAGCTCCCGGGACAGCGGGGAGCAGTACTTC.

This clonotype was counted many times. The chain joins TRBV5-6 to TRBJ2-1; tentative D call: TRBD2 (5 bases). The V gene lost 4 bases and the J gene lost 0 bases, with 11 bases spanning the gap. Germline CDR1 SGHDT, CDR2 YYEEEE. This CDR3 is built from 15 residues. CDR3 protein: CASSGAVSSYNEQFF. The CDR3 DNA reads as TGTGCCAGCAGCGGAGCGGTTAGCTCCTACAATGAGCAGTTCTTC.

V is TRBV7-2 and J is TRBJ1-2; TRBD1 agrees at 9 bases. V gave up 4 bases and J gave up 4 bases; unmatched junction bases: 7. This CDR3 is 15 amino acids long. Looked up from germline, CDR1 is SGHTA and CDR2 is FQGNSA. The DNA for the CDR3 is TGTGCCAGCAGCTCCCGGGACAGGGTAACCTATGGCTACACCTTC. This sequence encodes CASSSRDRVTYGYTF.

This clonotype was observed a handful of times. The chain couples TRBV6-1 to TRBJ2-1, with 11 bases identical to TRBD1. The CDR3 spans 15 residues. The germline CDR1 and CDR2 sequences are MNHNS and SASEGT. Unmatched junction bases numbered 6, after V lost 8 bases and J lost 3 bases. The CDR3 DNA is TGTGCCAGCGGGACGGGACAGGGGGTCTACAATGAGCAGTTCTTC. Protein: CASGTGQGVYNEQFF.

V gene TRBV20-1 combines with J gene TRBJ2-3; D is unresolved. V shed 0 bases and J shed 10 bases, with 11 bases lying between them. Germline assignment: CDR1 DFQATT and CDR2 SNEGSKA (reference sequence). This CDR3 is built from 12 residues. The CDR3 region is CSARDRDGSQYF. In nucleotides, the CDR3 is TGCAGTGCTAGAGATCGCGACGGGTCGCAGTATTTT.

This clonotype was seen a few times. This chain links TRBV2 with TRBJ2-7, with D unclear. The CDR3 totals 11 residues. Germline V gene lookup returns CDR1 SNHLY and CDR2 FYNNEI. Trimming left V 5 bases short and J 3 bases short, with 5 bases between. CDR3 in DNA: TGTGCCAGCAGTTGGCTCTACGAGCAGTACTTC. This codes for CASSWLYEQYF.

This chain links TRBV7-6 with TRBJ1-2; D is unresolved. The CDR3 length is 13 residues. Germline CDR1 is SGHVS and CDR2 is FNYEAQ. V lost 3 bases, J lost 4 bases, and 9 bases lay in between. In nucleotides, the CDR3 is TGTGCCAGCAGCTTCAACGAGGTCTATGGCTACACCTTC. The encoded protein is CASSFNEVYGYTF.

The CDR3 spells CASSPWGGNEQFF. The CDR3 region has the DNA TGTGCCAGCAGCCCCTGGGGGGGCAATGAGCAGTTCTTC. The chain links TRBV14 to TRBJ2-1; 7 positions agree with TRBD2. Germline CDR1 is SGHDN and CDR2 is FVKESK. The CDR3 length is 13 residues. After removal of 4 bases from V and 6 bases from J, the junction contained 3 bases not matched to a gene.

This clonotype was found many times. The chain employs TRBV28 and TRBJ2-3; TRBD2 agrees at 9 bases. With 10 bases clipped from V and 0 bases from J, the junction kept 5 bases outside the gene matches. The CDR3 length is 14 residues. The germline CDR1 and CDR2 sequences are MDHEN and SYDVKM. CDR3 residues: CAILSGSSTDTQYF. In DNA, the CDR3 is TGTGCCATCCTTAGCGGGAGTAGCACAGATACGCAGTATTTT.

The chain combines TRBV20-1 with TRBJ2-6; the D is unclear. V was cut by 2 bases and J by 0 bases, with 8 bases left in between. This CDR3 is built from 15 residues. From germline, CDR1 is DFQATT and CDR2 SNEGSKA (reference sequence). CDR3 residues: CSARSLSSGANVLTF. For the CDR3, the DNA is TGCAGTGCTAGATCACTGAGCTCTGGGGCCAACGTCCTGACTTTC.

This clonotype was seen a few times. J is TRBJ1-4 and V is TRBV7-9; TRBD1 might be the D (5 bases). The CDR3 runs to 17 residues. V lost 1 base, J lost 6 bases, and 18 bases lay in between. Germline V gene lookup returns CDR1 SEHNR and CDR2 FQNEAQ (reference sequence). CDR3 bases: TGTGCCAGCAGCTTAGTAATGGGTTCAGGGTTCGATGAAAAACTGTTTTTT. Translating it yields CASSLVMGSGFDEKLFF.

This clonotype has at least ten counts. The chain employs TRBV7-9 and TRBJ2-7; tentatively, D is TRBD1 (6 bases). Germline lookup yields CDR1 SEHNR and CDR2 FQNEAQ (reference sequence). The CDR3 is 15 residues long. V was clipped by 6 bases and J by 4 bases, with 19 bases between them. The CDR3 DNA reads as TGTGCCAGCAGACCCCGAGACAGGTGGGATTACGAGCAGTACTTC. This codes for CASRPRDRWDYEQYF. Using reference TRBV7-9 and TRBJ2-7 for the parts outside the CDR3, the full variable domain is DTGVSQNPRHKITKRGQNVTFRCDPISEHNRLYWYRQTLGQGPEFLTYFQNEAQLEKSRLLSDRFSAERPKGSFSTLEIQRTEQGDSAMYLCASRPRDRWDYEQYFGPGTRLTVT.